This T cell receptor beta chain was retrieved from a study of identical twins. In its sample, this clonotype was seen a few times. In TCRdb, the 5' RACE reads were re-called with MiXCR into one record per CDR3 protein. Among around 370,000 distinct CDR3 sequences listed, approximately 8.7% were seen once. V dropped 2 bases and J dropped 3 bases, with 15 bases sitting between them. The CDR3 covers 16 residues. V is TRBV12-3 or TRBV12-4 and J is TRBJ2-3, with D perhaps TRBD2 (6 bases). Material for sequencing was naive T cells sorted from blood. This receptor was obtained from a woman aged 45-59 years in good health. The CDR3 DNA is TGTGCCAGCAGTTTATTCGCGGGGAGTGGGACAGATACGCAGTATTTT. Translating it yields CASSLFAGSGTDTQYF.